Presented here are 8 T cell receptor beta chains from one specimen sequenced in a study of cytomegalovirus exposure and HLA in healthy donors. Vbeta (60) and Jbeta (13) primers were used in the PCR. Produced via immunoSEQ multiplex PCR; TCRdb's table is partial and in-frame only. The sample includes 99,000 or so clones, over 65% of them seen just once. Sequenced input: PBMCs. The receptors were sampled from a man in his forties or fifties in good health and CMV-seropositive.

This clone was seen a handful of times. The J gene is TRBJ2-7, the V gene TRBV7-2; TRBD1 matches 8 bases. CDR3 length equals 15 residues. V shed 5 bases, J shed 5 bases, and the junction held 11 bases outside the gene matches. Per the germline V gene, CDR1 is SGHTA and CDR2 is FQGNSA. CDR3 amino acids: CASSRTQGGVNEQYF. For the CDR3, the DNA is TGTGCCAGCAGCAGAACACAGGGGGGCGTCAACGAGCAGTACTTC.

The J gene is TRBJ2-2, the V gene TRBV7-8, with 12 bases aligning to TRBD2. V shed 1 base and J 7 bases; nucleotides not matched to a gene: 4. Germline-derived CDR1 and CDR2 are SGHVS and FQNEAQ. The CDR3 totals 16 residues. The CDR3 region is CASSLVLAGGIGELFF. CDR3 coding DNA: TGTGCCAGCAGCTTAGTTCTAGCGGGAGGGATCGGGGAGCTGTTTTTT. Combining the CDR3 with reference TRBV7-8 and TRBJ2-2 gives the whole variable domain GAGVSQSPRYKVAKRGQDVALRCDPISGHVSLFWYQQALGQGPEFLTYFQNEAQLDKSGLPSDRFFAERPEGSVSTLKIQRTQQEDSAVYLCASSLVLAGGIGELFFGEGSRLTVL.

The genes are TRBV10-3 and TRBJ2-2, with D uncertain. This CDR3 contains 14 residues. The V end was cut by 4 bases, the J end by 1 base, with 7 bases between. Per germline, CDR1 ENHRY and CDR2 SYGVKD. CDR3: CAISVLENTGELFF. The CDR3 DNA reads TGTGCCATCAGTGTTTTAGAGAACACCGGGGAGCTGTTTTTT.

This clone was picked up a small number of times. The chain combines TRBV5-8 with TRBJ2-1; D is perhaps TRBD1 (6 bases). The V and J ends lost 0 bases and 11 bases respectively, with 12 bases between them. Looked up from germline, CDR1 is SGHTS and CDR2 is YDEGEE. This CDR3 spans 13 amino acids. This CDR3 is CASSLVRQGKQFF. CDR3 coding DNA: TGTGCCAGCAGCTTGGTTCGCCAGGGGAAGCAGTTCTTC.

This rearrangement joins TRBV28 to TRBJ1-2, with D uncertain. The V and J ends lost 4 bases and 1 base respectively, with 16 bases between them. This CDR3 has 16 residues. Germline V gene sequence: CDR1 MDHEN, CDR2 SYDVKM. The CDR3 DNA reads TGTGCCAGCAGTTCATATCGTGGACTGAGTAACTATGGCTACACCTTC. It encodes CASSSYRGLSNYGYTF.

In nucleotides, the CDR3 is TGTGCCAGCAGCTCGGGACTAGCGTCCTTCACAGATACGCAGTATTTT. Encoded protein: CASSSGLASFTDTQYF. This sequence joins TRBV7-9 and TRBJ2-3; 10 bases are shared with TRBD2. Germline CDR1 is SEHNR and CDR2 is FQNEAQ (reference sequence). V lost 4 bases and J lost 2; bases outside the gene matches: 6. The CDR3 runs to 16 residues. Together with reference TRBV7-9 and TRBJ2-3, the CDR3 gives the full variable domain: DTGVSQNPRHKITKRGQNVTFRCDPISEHNRLYWYRQTLGQGPEFLTYFQNEAQLEKSRLLSDRFSAERPKGSFSTLEIQRTEQGDSAMYLCASSSGLASFTDTQYFGPGTRLTVL.

The J gene is TRBJ2-5, the V gene TRBV7-9, with 7 positions matching TRBD2. V was pared by 2 bases and J by 2 bases, with 2 bases of the junction left unmatched. In germline, CDR1 is SEHNR, CDR2 FQNEAQ (reference sequence). The CDR3 consists of 14 residues. The CDR3 sequence is CASSLYSGQETQYF. The CDR3 nucleotides read TGTGCCAGCAGCTTATATAGCGGGCAAGAGACCCAGTACTTC.

This chain uses TRBV7-6 with TRBJ2-5, with TRBD1 as a possible D gene (5 bases). The germline gives CDR1 SGHVS, CDR2 FNYEAQ. This CDR3 spans 14 amino acids. Trimming removed 5 bases at V and 1 base at J, with 11 bases between. The CDR3 DNA reads TGTGCCAGCAGCCCACGGACACCCCAAGAGACCCAGTACTTC. As protein: CASSPRTPQETQYF. The full variable domain, completed using reference TRBV7-6 and TRBJ2-5, is GAGVSQSPRYKVTKRGQDVALRCDPISGHVSLYWYRQALGQGPEFLTYFNYEAQQDKSGLPNDRFSAERPEGSISTLTIQRTEQRDSAMYRCASSPRTPQETQYFGPGTRLLVL.